This TCR beta chain is from a study of response to subunit inactivated influenza vaccine. Each CDR3 protein is one row after TCRdb ran MiXCR on the RT-PCR reads. The data hold approximately 530,000 distinct CDR3 sequences, with over 10% observed a single time. Germline V gene lookup returns CDR1 LGHNA and CDR2 YSLEER. The CDR3 loop spans 14 amino acids. V lost 0 bases, J lost 6 bases, and 10 bases lay in between. This TCR was sampled from a man in his forties or fifties who received an inactivated influenza vaccine. The chain joins TRBV4-3 to TRBJ2-3; D remains ambiguous. Sequencing was performed on PBMCs from blood, taken roughly 6 weeks after vaccination. CDR3 DNA sequence: TGCGCCAGCAGCCAAGATCCCTGGCTTGATACGCAGTATTTT. The encoded protein is CASSQDPWLDTQYF.